A selection of T cell receptor beta chains follows, all from one sample in a study of blood T cells in healthy people across ages. TCRdb ran MiXCR on the 5' RACE reads and lists one entry per CDR3 protein. Here the sample spans some 920,000 distinct CDR3 sequences, roughly 51% being singletons. Sequenced sample: blood. These TCRs come from a woman in her sixties in good health. Each CDR3 is given without its conserved first and last residue.

TRBJ2-5	TRBV24-1	ATAPKGAEETQY
TRBJ2-3	TRBV11-2	ASSLGLDPSTDTQY
TRBJ2-3	TRBV9	ASSVNWGGTDTQY
TRBJ2-1	TRBV5-1	ASSIGQGNYNEQF
TRBJ2-1	TRBV4-3	ASSQWSGQGGEQF
TRBJ1-5	TRBV6-2/TRBV6-3	ASREPNQPQH
TRBJ2-3	TRBV29-1	SVRRDGRTDTQY
TRBJ2-3	TRBV28	ASSPPSGFADTQY
NA	TRBV7-2	ASSTLGYREQY
TRBJ2-6	TRBV28	ASTFALGRSSSGANVLT
TRBJ2-7	TRBV29-1	SVTNDSYSYEQY
TRBJ2-1	TRBV5-1	ASSPWIDRYTPTMKQF
TRBJ2-5	TRBV2	ASAKQGAEGETQY
TRBJ1-5	TRBV6-2/TRBV6-3	ASSYRRGNQPQH
TRBJ2-7	TRBV10-1	ASSESGRYEQY
TRBJ1-1	TRBV7-6	ASSFGRRGRNTEAF
TRBJ2-5	TRBV29-1	SVADGVETQY
TRBJ2-1	TRBV7-2	ASSPVGGNEQF
TRBJ1-1	TRBV28	ASSLLTGRRSTEAF
TRBJ2-1	TRBV20-1	SARDDGRAVREF
TRBJ1-2	TRBV20-1	SAKKPGQGGDGYT
TRBJ2-3	TRBV7-3	ASSKSSSTDTQY
TRBJ2-5	TRBV7-9	ASSLASTTQETQY
TRBJ1-2	TRBV10-3	AISVGTENGYT
TRBJ1-2	TRBV12-3/TRBV12-4	ASQGLNYGYT
TRBJ2-3	TRBV7-2	ASSSSLAGRGDTQY
TRBJ2-3	TRBV20-1	SARDGLAGTDTQY
TRBJ1-2	TRBV2	ASLDGDNYGYT
TRBJ1-4	TRBV6-5	ASSYSTVGNNEKLF
TRBJ2-1	TRBV4-3	ASSQGSGPRSRRNEQF
TRBJ2-1	TRBV6-2/TRBV6-3	ASRQAGGLRVSYNEQF
TRBJ1-1	TRBV12-3/TRBV12-4	ASSPPPGVEAF
TRBJ2-6	TRBV27	ASRRAGANVLT
TRBJ2-5	TRBV6-2/TRBV6-3	ASTRQSGETQY
TRBJ1-6	TRBV4-1	ASSQEGSGRGISPLH
NA	TRBV3-1	ASSQDSWGRGEQY
TRBJ1-2	TRBV24-1	ATSDFSGTGYT
TRBJ2-5	TRBV11-2	ASSLAGPLDEQY
TRBJ2-7	TRBV7-9	ASSLEGLVPEQY
TRBJ2-3	TRBV9	ASSVRGASTDTQY
TRBJ2-3	TRBV5-6	ASSLVYIEEGSIDTQY
TRBJ2-3	TRBV12-3/TRBV12-4	ASTLLLRGLAGTDTQY
TRBJ1-5	TRBV6-1	ASGPQTAQPHQPQH
TRBJ2-7	TRBV4-1	ASSQDYYYEQY
TRBJ2-6	TRBV29-1	SAGTGTSGANVLT
TRBJ2-4	TRBV7-9	ASSLDVLGKIAKNIQY
TRBJ2-1	TRBV13	ASSRPPREQF
TRBJ2-2	TRBV20-1	SAHSGRGGELF
TRBJ2-3	TRBV3-1	ASSQVILGDREYPDTQY
TRBJ2-7	TRBV4-2	ASRLGLGSYEQY
TRBJ1-1	TRBV2	ASSLGQAVYTEAF
TRBJ2-1	TRBV29-1	SVTGIPYNEQF
TRBJ2-4	TRBV18	ASSPLLAGEEQY
TRBJ2-7	TRBV28	ASRLGQSRGRYEQY
TRBJ2-3	TRBV15	ATSFQDRLTDTQY
TRBJ2-2	TRBV7-9	ASSRGTSGTNTGELF
TRBJ2-1	TRBV20-1	SAKKGARIEQF
NA	TRBV5-1	ASSPGGTGHFYEQY
TRBJ2-5	TRBV20-1	SAQGLVETQY
TRBJ2-5	TRBV11-2	ASSLEGSSVGTQY